This T cell receptor (beta chain) was profiled in a study of blood T cell repertoires in COVID-19. Study overall: PBMCs, B-cell-depleted T cells, or T cells were the source of the cDNA or gDNA that made up the material.

Some clones are missing from TCRdb's copy, which holds only in-frame ones; the method was immunoSEQ multiplex PCR. The data contain about 130,000 clones, 60% to 80% of them seen just once; the ten biggest clones take up about 10%. Input material: peripheral blood. The sequence was collected from a man aged 60-69 years who had recovered from COVID-19.

The CDR3 bases are TGCGCCAGCAGCCAAGAATACGTATCAGCTAACTATGGCTACACCTTC. This gives the protein CASSQEYVSANYGYTF. This chain joins TRBV4-3 and TRBJ1-2; D not certain. Trimming took 0 bases from V and 0 from J, leaving 11 bases between them. Germline CDR1 LGHNA, CDR2 YSLEER. The CDR3 runs to 16 residues.